A selection of T cell receptor beta chains follows, all from one sample in a study of T-cell memory formation after mild COVID-19. TCRdb processed the 5' RACE reads anew with MiXCR; each CDR3 protein has one entry. The data hold 410,000 or so distinct CDR3 sequences, with about a quarter observed a single time. The sample was PBMCs or a T cell subset sorted from them (not recorded which). The receptor set was obtained from an adult woman who had mild COVID-19 (a few samples of this study predate the infection). Cell type and time point are not known. Each CDR3 is given with its conserved first and last residue. A D gene is named only where the DNA matches it firmly. Not all rows give a size; the values are once, few, many and, for expanded clones, a class.

d_call clone_size j_call v_call cdr3_aa cdr3_nt
NA NA TRBJ2-1 TRBV7-2 CASSLEGRVDEQFF TGTGCCAGCAGCTTAGAGGGCAGGGTCGATGAGCAGTTCTTC
TRBD2 NA TRBJ2-1 TRBV4-3 CASSPRAGGWNEQFF TGCGCCAGCAGCCCACGGGCGGGAGGTTGGAATGAGCAGTTCTTC
TRBD1 NA TRBJ1-5 TRBV12-3/TRBV12-4 CASSFDRGQPQHF TGTGCCAGCAGTTTCGACAGGGGACAGCCCCAGCATTTT
NA NA TRBJ2-2 TRBV12-5 CASGPESTRTGELFF TGTGCTAGTGGTCCAGAGTCGACGAGGACCGGGGAGCTGTTTTTT
NA few TRBJ2-7 TRBV4-1 CASSQGHATGSSYEQYF TGCGCCAGCAGCCAAGGCCATGCGACGGGCAGCTCCTACGAGCAGTACTTC
NA NA TRBJ1-3 TRBV20-1 CSASRRGGNTIYF TGCAGTGCTAGTCGCAGGGGTGGAAACACCATATATTTT
TRBD1 few TRBJ1-2 TRBV20-1 CSARVLQGNYGYTF TGCAGTGCTAGAGTCTTACAGGGGAACTATGGCTACACCTTC
NA NA TRBJ2-1 TRBV5-1 CASSLARSAYNEQFF TGCGCCAGCAGCTTGGCTAGGTCCGCCTACAATGAGCAGTTCTTC
NA few TRBJ2-5 TRBV12-3/TRBV12-4 CASRLTIGETQYF TGTGCCAGCAGATTGACCATAGGAGAGACCCAGTACTTC
NA NA TRBJ1-1 TRBV29-1 CSVAGALNTEAFF TGCAGCGTTGCTGGGGCCCTGAACACTGAAGCTTTCTTT
TRBD1 many TRBJ2-5 TRBV7-3 CASSFDRGETQYF TGTGCCAGCAGCTTCGACAGGGGAGAGACCCAGTACTTC
TRBD1 few TRBJ1-5 TRBV6-6 CASSRQGWGNQPQHF TGTGCCAGCAGTAGACAGGGGTGGGGCAATCAGCCCCAGCATTTT
NA many TRBJ2-7 TRBV7-9 CASSLASGGYEQYF TGTGCCAGCAGCTTAGCGTCCGGCGGCTACGAGCAGTACTTC
NA NA TRBJ1-2 TRBV5-1 CASSLLGGRETYGYTF TGCGCCAGCAGCTTGCTGGGGGGTCGGGAAACCTATGGCTACACCTTC
NA many TRBJ1-1 TRBV5-1 CASSLIGDTEAFF TGCGCCAGCAGCTTGATCGGTGACACTGAAGCTTTCTTT
NA few TRBJ1-6 TRBV20-1 CSAPVQLYNSPLHF TGCAGTGCTCCCGTACAGCTTTATAATTCACCCCTCCACTTT
NA NA TRBJ2-3 TRBV6-6 CASSYGDFGGTDTQYF TGTGCCAGCAGTTACGGCGATTTTGGGGGCACAGATACGCAGTATTTT
NA few TRBJ1-5 TRBV5-6 CASSFGGNANQPQHF TGTGCCAGCAGCTTCGGAGGGAACGCCAATCAGCCCCAGCATTTT
TRBD2 NA TRBJ2-1 TRBV6-5 CASSSQRGGYNEQFF TGTGCCAGCAGTTCACAGCGGGGGGGCTACAATGAGCAGTTCTTC
NA few TRBJ1-1 TRBV5-8 CASSFEGANTEAFF TGTGCCAGCAGCTTCGAAGGGGCGAACACTGAAGCTTTCTTT
NA few TRBJ2-2 TRBV5-5 CASSFWDSRNTGELFF TGTGCCAGCAGCTTTTGGGATAGTAGAAACACCGGGGAGCTGTTTTTT
NA NA TRBJ2-3 TRBV20-1 CSARGTANTDTQYF TGCAGTGCTAGAGGGACAGCTAACACAGATACGCAGTATTTT
NA many TRBJ2-4 TRBV7-2 CASSLLPKLDLAKNIQYF TGTGCCAGCAGCTTATTGCCGAAACTCGACCTAGCCAAAAACATTCAGTACTTC
NA NA TRBJ1-5 TRBV6-2/TRBV6-3 CASREGDGPNQPQHF TGTGCCAGCAGGGAGGGCGACGGCCCCAATCAGCCCCAGCATTTT
NA NA TRBJ2-4 TRBV7-8 CASSSRTLGGAKNIQYF TGTGCCAGCAGCTCTCGAACCCTAGGGGGGGCCAAAAACATTCAGTACTTC
NA NA TRBJ1-4 TRBV7-9 CASSPVVRDEEKLFF TGTGCCAGCAGCCCTGTTGTTAGGGACGAGGAAAAACTGTTTTTT
NA few TRBJ2-3 TRBV3-1 CASSQDSAVVEDTQYF TGTGCCAGCAGCCAAGATTCTGCCGTGGTAGAAGATACGCAGTATTTT
TRBD1 many TRBJ2-3 TRBV24-1 CATGTGSTDTQYF TGTGCCACCGGGACAGGGAGCACAGATACGCAGTATTTT
TRBD1 NA TRBJ2-7 TRBV4-3 CASSHETGGGSTYEQYF TGCGCCAGCAGCCATGAGACAGGGGGCGGATCGACCTACGAGCAGTACTTC
NA few TRBJ2-1 TRBV20-1 CSARVGTRNNEQFF TGCAGTGCTAGAGTTGGGACTCGGAACAATGAGCAGTTCTTC
TRBD1 many TRBJ2-1 TRBV7-9 CASLLQGYNEQFF TGTGCCAGCTTGTTACAGGGGTACAATGAGCAGTTCTTC
NA NA TRBJ2-7 TRBV24-1 CATSDPRVLGEQYF TGTGCCACCAGTGACCCTCGGGTATTAGGCGAGCAGTACTTC
TRBD2 NA TRBJ2-1 TRBV6-5 CASTLAGPYNEQFF TGTGCCAGCACCCTAGCGGGCCCCTACAATGAGCAGTTCTTC
NA NA TRBJ1-6 TRBV9 CASSAQGPIGNSPLHF TGTGCCAGCAGCGCCCAGGGCCCTATCGGTAATTCACCCCTCCACTTT
TRBD1 few TRBJ2-3 TRBV12-3/TRBV12-4 CASSPTGEVRTDTQYF TGTGCCAGCAGTCCAACAGGGGAAGTTCGGACAGATACGCAGTATTTT
TRBD2 NA TRBJ2-7 TRBV9 CASSADGLASEQYF TGTGCCAGCAGCGCCGATGGACTAGCGAGCGAGCAGTACTTC
TRBD1 NA TRBJ1-5 TRBV12-3/TRBV12-4 CASSTTGGHSNQPQHF TGTGCCAGCAGTACGACAGGGGGCCATAGCAATCAGCCCCAGCATTTT
TRBD2 few TRBJ2-7 TRBV5-1 CASSPSGLASYEQYF TGCGCCAGCAGCCCATCGGGACTAGCCAGCTACGAGCAGTACTTC
NA NA TRBJ2-3 TRBV7-3 CASSRQGGPSDTQYF TGTGCCAGCAGCCGCCAGGGGGGGCCGTCAGATACGCAGTATTTT
NA NA TRBJ2-2 TRBV20-1 CSARGGLKTGELFF TGCAGTGCCCGAGGGGGACTCAAGACCGGGGAGCTGTTTTTT
NA few TRBJ2-7 TRBV20-1 CSARWAYEQYF TGCAGTGCTAGATGGGCCTACGAGCAGTACTTC
NA few TRBJ1-1 TRBV5-1 CASSWTAQNTEAFF TGCGCCAGCAGCTGGACCGCCCAGAACACTGAAGCTTTCTTT
TRBD1 NA TRBJ1-2 TRBV20-1 CSAYKTDRGLYGYTF TGCAGTGCTTATAAAACAGACAGGGGGTTGTATGGCTACACCTTC
NA few TRBJ1-2 TRBV7-9 CASSLDTPMDGYTF TGTGCCAGCAGCTTAGATACCCCTATGGATGGCTACACCTTC
TRBD1 NA TRBJ1-5 TRBV5-6 CASSLGGQGNQPQHF TGTGCCAGCAGCTTGGGGGGACAGGGGAATCAGCCCCAGCATTTT
TRBD2 NA TRBJ2-2 TRBV20-1 CSARTSGRGAGELFF TGCAGTGCCCGGACTAGCGGGAGGGGCGCCGGGGAGCTGTTTTTT
NA NA TRBJ2-7 TRBV29-1 CSVGLSSSYEQYF TGCAGCGTAGGACTTTCGAGCTCCTACGAGCAGTACTTC
NA NA TRBJ2-5 TRBV12-3/TRBV12-4 CASSLFGGGETQYF TGTGCCAGCAGTTTATTCGGGGGAGGAGAGACCCAGTACTTC
TRBD2 NA TRBJ2-7 TRBV7-2 CASSEMEGSGTHYEQYF TGTGCCAGCAGCGAGATGGAGGGGAGCGGGACTCATTACGAGCAGTACTTC
TRBD1 few TRBJ2-1 TRBV6-5 CASSSPGQGWVQQFF TGTGCCAGCAGTTCCCCGGGACAGGGATGGGTTCAGCAGTTCTTC
NA NA TRBJ2-5 TRBV6-5 CASRGFQETQYF TGTGCCAGCCGGGGGTTCCAAGAGACCCAGTACTTC
TRBD2 few TRBJ2-1 TRBV6-5 CASSYAGGAYNEQFF TGTGCCAGCAGTTATGCGGGAGGGGCCTACAATGAGCAGTTCTTC
NA NA TRBJ2-5 TRBV5-1 CASSLGRLQETQYF TGCGCCAGCAGCTTGGGACGACTCCAAGAGACCCAGTACTTC
NA NA TRBJ2-6 TRBV12-3/TRBV12-4 CASSLSPLGRGANVLTF TGTGCCAGCAGCTTATCCCCCCTGGGGCGGGGGGCCAACGTCCTGACTTTC
NA NA TRBJ2-7 TRBV7-9 CASSYDRGTYEQYF TGTGCCAGCAGCTACGACCGGGGGACGTACGAGCAGTACTTC
NA NA TRBJ2-3 TRBV21-1 CASSNGTAESTDTQYF TGTGCCAGCAGCAACGGGACAGCTGAGAGCACAGATACGCAGTATTTT
NA NA TRBJ2-7 TRBV27 CASRSGTSYEQYF TGTGCCAGCAGATCCGGGACCTCCTACGAGCAGTACTTC
NA NA TRBJ2-3 TRBV20-1 CSASDHREYPDTQYF TGCAGTGCTAGTGATCACAGGGAGTACCCAGATACGCAGTATTTT
TRBD1 few TRBJ1-4 TRBV27 CASSPRQGVGEKLFF TGTGCCAGCAGTCCCCGACAGGGGGTAGGGGAAAAACTGTTTTTT